This is a list of T cell receptor beta chains from one sample in a study of T cell repertoires in cytomegalovirus infection. TCRdb analysed the reads with MiXCR anew, one entry per CDR3 protein. This sample has about 260,000 distinct CDR3 sequences; roughly 13% occur once, and the top ten carry 8.8%. Sequenced input: PBMCs. The origin of the receptors is a human donor in good health (CMV status not recorded). Some clones in this sample may be carry-over from other donors' samples. The CDR3 runs from the conserved cysteine through the conserved F or W. D genes are given only for firm matches. Some rows have no size entry. The others give once, few or many, or a class for an expanded clone.

v_gene	d_gene	j_gene	abundance	CDR3nt	CDR3aa
TRBV10-3	.	TRBJ2-7	many	TGTGCCATCAGTGACTCGACAGGTCCCTACGAGCAGTACTTC	CAISDSTGPYEQYF
TRBV28	TRBD1	TRBJ2-7	.	TGTGCCAGCAGTTTAGGACAGGGAAGGTACGAGCAGTACTTC	CASSLGQGRYEQYF
TRBV4-1	.	TRBJ1-6	.	TGCGCCAGCAGCCAAGGGACAACTAATTCACCCCTCCACTTT	CASSQGTTNSPLHF
TRBV29-1	.	TRBJ2-7	.	TGCAGTGCGGGGCGGAACTCCTACGAGCAGTACTTC	CSAGRNSYEQYF
TRBV7-3	.	TRBJ1-1	many	TGTGCCAGCAGAGGACCGGACCGAAAGAACACTGAAGCTTTCTTT	CASRGPDRKNTEAFF
TRBV28	TRBD1	TRBJ2-1	.	TGTGCCAGCAGTTTTAGGGACAGGGCCTACAATGAGCAGTTCTTC	CASSFRDRAYNEQFF
TRBV7-2	.	TRBJ2-7	many	TGTGCCAGCAGCTTAACTGTGGGGTTGGGAGAGCAGTACTTC	CASSLTVGLGEQYF
TRBV28	TRBD1	TRBJ2-7	many	TGTGCCAGCAGATTACAGGGGGCCTCCTACGAGCAGTACTTC	CASRLQGASYEQYF
TRBV25-1	.	TRBJ2-2	many	TGTGCCAGCAGGGGGAACGTCGGGAACACCGGGGAGCTGTTTTTT	CASRGNVGNTGELFF
TRBV11-1	.	TRBJ2-1	many	TGTGCCAGCAGCTTAGCGGCAGGGAGCGCGTGGAATGAGCAGTTCTTC	CASSLAAGSAWNEQFF
TRBV4-3	TRBD2	TRBJ2-1	few	TGCGCCAGCAGCCAGGGACTAGCGGGAGGCTCCAATGAGCAGTTCTTC	CASSQGLAGGSNEQFF
TRBV7-2	TRBD1	TRBJ2-1	.	TGTGCCAGCAGCTTCGACAGGGGTCGGGAGCAGTTCTTC	CASSFDRGREQFF
TRBV27	.	TRBJ1-5	many	TGTGCCAGCAGCTTAGGGAGGGGAAGCAATCAGCCCCAGCATTTT	CASSLGRGSNQPQHF
TRBV12-5	TRBD1	TRBJ1-5	few	TGTGCTAGTGGTTTGGGGGACAGGACTCAGCCCCAGCATTTT	CASGLGDRTQPQHF
TRBV28	TRBD2	TRBJ2-7	.	TGTGCCAGCAGGAAAACCGGACTAGCGGGCTATGGGTACGAGCAGTACTTC	CASRKTGLAGYGYEQYF
TRBV7-9	TRBD1	TRBJ2-2	many	TGTGCCAGCAGCCATTCCAGGACAGGGGACGCCGGGGAGCTGTTTTTT	CASSHSRTGDAGELFF
TRBV7-6	TRBD1	TRBJ2-1	many	TGTGCCAGCAGCACATCGGACAGGGTTAATGAGCAGTTCTTC	CASSTSDRVNEQFF
TRBV5-4	TRBD2	TRBJ2-1	many	TGTGCCAGCAGCATCTATAGCGGGATCCGCCCCGACAATGAGCAGTTCTTC	CASSIYSGIRPDNEQFF
TRBV20-1	TRBD1	TRBJ2-5	few	TGCAGTGCTCTTGACAGGGAAGAGACCCAGTACTTC	CSALDREETQYF
TRBV14	TRBD1	TRBJ2-2	.	TGTGCCAGCAGGGGACAGCCCACCGGGGAGCTGTTTTTT	CASRGQPTGELFF
TRBV7-3	TRBD2	TRBJ2-1	many	TGTGCCAGCAGCCCAACCCCAGCGGGAGGGTATGAGCAGTTCTTC	CASSPTPAGGYEQFF
TRBV7-2	TRBD2	TRBJ2-7	many	TGTGCCAGCAGCTTACGGCAGGCTAGCGGGAGTAGCGAGCAGTACTTC	CASSLRQASGSSEQYF
TRBV15	.	TRBJ1-1	few	TGTGCCACCAGCGGATTACAGGGATACAACACTGAAGCTTTCTTT	CATSGLQGYNTEAFF
TRBV5-1	TRBD1	TRBJ2-3	.	TGCGCCAGCAGCTTGAGGGGGACAGGCGTAGATACGCAGTATTTT	CASSLRGTGVDTQYF
TRBV28	TRBD2	TRBJ2-5	many	TGTGCCAGCAGTCACCCTCAGCGGGAGAGTTTCGGAGAGACCCAGTACTTC	CASSHPQRESFGETQYF
TRBV5-4	.	TRBJ2-7	.	TGTGCCAGCAGCTTGGCCCGTCCCCAGGGCTACGAGCAGTACTTC	CASSLARPQGYEQYF
TRBV29-1	.	TRBJ2-6	.	TGCAGCGTTGAAGACCGTACTCAGGGGACCGGGGCCAACGTCCTGACTTTC	CSVEDRTQGTGANVLTF
TRBV3-1	.	TRBJ2-6	few	TGTGCCAGCAGCCAAGGAGGTCGTTCTGGGGCCAACGTCCTGACTTTC	CASSQGGRSGANVLTF
TRBV7-3	.	TRBJ1-1	.	TGTGCCAGCAGCTTAGAGGGGGGGACCGGGAAAAGGACTGAAGCTTTCTTT	CASSLEGGTGKRTEAFF
TRBV24-1	TRBD1	TRBJ1-5	few	TGTGCCACCAGTGCTCAGGACAGGGCCAATCAGCCCCAGCATTTT	CATSAQDRANQPQHF
TRBV20-1	.	TRBJ2-4	.	TGCAGTGCTAGCGGGCAGAGTACCCCAAACATTCAGTACTTC	CSASGQSTPNIQYF
TRBV20-1	TRBD2	TRBJ2-7	.	TGCAGTGCTTACCTAGCGGGGAACTCCTACGAGCAGTACTTC	CSAYLAGNSYEQYF
TRBV20-1	TRBD1	TRBJ2-5	.	TGCAGTGCCTTTGGGACAGTACAAGAGACCCAGTACTTC	CSAFGTVQETQYF
TRBV20-1	.	TRBJ1-1	few	TGCAGTGCTAGTGAGGTGTACACTGAAGCTTTCTTT	CSASEVYTEAFF
TRBV29-1	.	TRBJ1-6	few	TGCAGCGTTGCCTCGACCGCGGGATCACCCCTCCACTTT	CSVASTAGSPLHF
TRBV11-2	.	TRBJ1-2	many	TGTGCCAGCAGCTTATTGGCAGACATCTATGGCTACACCTTC	CASSLLADIYGYTF
TRBV2	.	TRBJ1-1	many	TGTGCCAGTCCTCTAACCGGTGCCACTGAAGCTTTCTTT	CASPLTGATEAFF
TRBV7-2	TRBD2	TRBJ2-1	many	TGTGCCAGCAGCTTAGGGGCTAGCGGGAGGGCCGGTGAGCAGTTCTTC	CASSLGASGRAGEQFF
TRBV7-9	TRBD2	TRBJ2-1	many	TGTGCCAGCAGCTTAGACAGACTAGCGGGAGAGAAATACCTCTACAATGAGCAGTTCTTC	CASSLDRLAGEKYLYNEQFF
TRBV6-1	.	TRBJ2-1	many	TGTGCCAGCAGCTTTGACAGGCCGTTTAAGTTCTTC	CASSFDRPFKFF
TRBV5-4	.	TRBJ2-3	few	TGTGCCAGCAGCTCGGGACTGACAGATACGCAGTATTTT	CASSSGLTDTQYF
TRBV20-1	TRBD2	TRBJ2-7	many	TGCAGTGCTAGAGATGCTAGCGGGATATACGAGCAGTACTTC	CSARDASGIYEQYF
TRBV29-1	.	TRBJ1-1	few	TGCAGCTTCCGCCGGGAGCCCACTGAAGCTTTCTTT	CSFRREPTEAFF
TRBV7-2	.	TRBJ2-1	many	TGTGCCAGCAGCCTAAGCGGGTACGCCTACAATGAGCAGTTCTTC	CASSLSGYAYNEQFF
TRBV3-1	TRBD2	TRBJ2-1	few	TGTGCCAGCAGCCCATTCTCCGGGACTAGCGGGAGGCCCTCTTACAATGAGCAGTTCTTC	CASSPFSGTSGRPSYNEQFF
TRBV29-1	.	TRBJ2-6	few	TGCAGCGTTGAAAGGTGGGAGATAAACTCTGGGGCCAACGTCCTGACTTTC	CSVERWEINSGANVLTF
TRBV19	.	TRBJ1-1	many	TGTGCCAGTAGTATCGGAGGGACGGTGATGAACACTGAAGCTTTCTTT	CASSIGGTVMNTEAFF
TRBV6-6	.	TRBJ1-2	many	TGTGCCAGCAGTTCCAACTATGGCTACACCTTC	CASSSNYGYTF
TRBV7-6	.	TRBJ1-1	many	TGTGCCAGCAGCCCCGAACCCGACACTGAAGCTTTCTTT	CASSPEPDTEAFF
TRBV29-1	TRBD1	TRBJ1-2	few	TGCAGCGTCACGGGACAGGGGGCGATTGACTATGGCTACACCTTC	CSVTGQGAIDYGYTF
TRBV5-4	.	TRBJ2-5	few	TGTGCCAGCAGCTTGCCGTGGGGGGGCCCGGAGACCCAGTACTTC	CASSLPWGGPETQYF